The entry below describes one T cell receptor (beta chain). Its matching antigen is unknown. These data originate in a study of vaccination and CD4 T cells after COVID-19. Study summary: The convalescents comprised six males and four females, two of them Hispanic. Whole-study results and caveats: Early post-infection timepoints were missing, and relatively few convalescent patients were studied. Convalescent patients had a median around 89% of reactive clones appearing only post-vaccination. Spike mono-reactivity was evident in 304 of the 307 vaccine-specific clones derived from convalescent patients.

Treatment reported: approximately nine-day PBMC culture with coronavirus spike peptide pools or control peptides (ViraFEST assay). The CDR3 runs to 17 residues. Trimming removed 2 bases at V and 4 bases at J, with 22 bases between. Germline lookup yields CDR1 DFQATT and CDR2 SNEGSKA (reference sequence). Researchers used the Oncomine TCR Beta short-read assay to sequence DNA from cultured CD4+ T cells. TCRdb reprocessed the PCR reads via MiXCR and lists one record per CDR3 protein. The data contain roughly 10,000 distinct CDR3 sequences, roughly 25% of them singletons. This chain uses TRBV20-1 with TRBJ2-3; D not certain. The clonotype originates from a human donor who received a COVID-19 vaccine. This specimen was CD4+ T cells from blood, cultured in vitro, taken before SARS-CoV-2 vaccination. The CDR3, as DNA: TGCAGTGCTAGACCACCTTTAGGGTTAGCAGTCCCAGATACGCAGTATTTT. Its protein product is CSARPPLGLAVPDTQYF.